A single sample is the source of the 14 T cell receptor beta chains below, sequenced in a study of T-cell memory formation after mild COVID-19. TCRdb recomputed calls from the 5' RACE reads with MiXCR, one row per CDR3 protein. The repertoire holds around 200,000 distinct CDR3 sequences, 15% to 20% seen once, with about 1.9% in the top ten. The sequenced sample was PBMCs or a T cell subset sorted from them (not recorded which). Source of these receptors: an adult woman who had mild COVID-19 (a few samples of this study predate the infection). Cell type and time point are not known.

V is TRBV6-5 and J is TRBJ2-4, with TRBD1 matching 10 bases. The CDR3 is made up of 15 amino acids. The germline V gene encodes CDR1 MNHEY and CDR2 SVGAGI. J was trimmed by 8 bases and V by 3 bases; bases with no gene match: 7. The CDR3 spells CASSYTGTGVYIQYF. In nucleotides, the CDR3 is TGTGCCAGCAGTTATACCGGGACAGGGGTATACATTCAGTACTTC.

CDR3 amino acids: CASSLIEGAKLWANYGYTF. Here the CDR3 DNA reads TGTGCCAGCAGTTTAATTGAGGGGGCGAAGTTGTGGGCCAACTATGGCTACACCTTC. This sequence joins TRBV28 and TRBJ1-2, with TRBD1 matching over 7 bases. Trimming cost V 2 bases and J 2 bases; bases outside gene matches: 17. This CDR3 region has 19 residues. Germline-derived CDR1 and CDR2 are MDHEN and SYDVKM.

The chain has TRBV27 and TRBJ2-1; 9 bases are a match to TRBD2. CDR1 MNHEY and CDR2 SMNVEV come from the germline V gene (reference sequence). The J segment lost 4 bases and the V segment lost 5 bases, leaving 6 bases of the junction unmatched. The CDR3 is made up of 15 amino acids. The chain's CDR3 is CASSERGAAYNEQFF. CDR3 bases: TGTGCCAGCAGTGAGCGGGGGGCGGCTTACAATGAGCAGTTCTTC.

The V call is TRBV27, the J call TRBJ2-3; D is ambiguous. This CDR3 region has 12 residues. V was cut by 7 bases and J by 9 bases, with 14 bases left in between. Per the germline V gene, CDR1 is MNHEY and CDR2 is SMNVEV (reference sequence). In nucleotides, the CDR3 is TGTGCCAGCACAATCCTCGCGAGCACGCAGTATTTT. This sequence encodes CASTILASTQYF.

CDR3 nucleotides: TGTGCCAGCAGAAACCCCAGTTTAGGCGGCTACACCTTC. It encodes CASRNPSLGGYTF. The chain joins TRBV6-6 to TRBJ1-2; D call uncertain. Trimming removed 6 bases from V and 8 bases from J, with 16 bases in between. Germline assignment: CDR1 MNHNY and CDR2 SVGAGI (reference sequence). The CDR3 contains 13 residues.

The J gene is TRBJ1-2, the V gene TRBV4-1; no reliable D call. Per the germline V gene, CDR1 is MGHRA and CDR2 is YSYEKL. This CDR3 has 15 residues. With 1 base removed from V and 6 bases from J, the gap between germline ends came to 15 bases. Here the CDR3 reads CASSQVYRIADGYTF. CDR3 in DNA: TGCGCCAGCAGCCAAGTTTACCGGATCGCAGATGGCTACACCTTC.

This clonotype was recorded a few times. The J gene is TRBJ2-4, the V gene TRBV3-1; no reliable D call. From germline, CDR1 is LGHDT and CDR2 YNNKEL (reference sequence). This CDR3 is built from 12 residues. V lost 1 base and J lost 6, with 4 bases in between. The CDR3 DNA sequence: TGTGCCAGCAGCCAAGCGGGAAACATTCAGTACTTC. Protein product: CASSQAGNIQYF. Based on the CDR3 plus reference TRBV3-1 and TRBJ2-4, the full variable domain is DTAVSQTPKYLVTQMGNDKSIKCEQNLGHDTMYWYKQDSKKFLKIMFSYNNKELIINETVPNRFSPKSPDKAHLNLHINSLELGDSAVYFCASSQAGNIQYFGAGTRLSVL.

This clonotype turned up a few times. The gene calls are TRBV24-1 and TRBJ1-2; 10 nucleotides match TRBD1. CDR1 and CDR2 from the germline V gene are KGHDR and SFDVKD. The CDR3 extends over 17 amino acids. Trimming took 2 bases from V and 6 from J; bases not matched to a gene: 11. CDR3 nucleotides: TGTGCCACCAGTGATTCCCGGGACAGGGGCTCTCTGGATGGCTACACCTTC. This translates into CATSDSRDRGSLDGYTF.

The chain joins TRBV14 to TRBJ2-4; D unresolved. Germline CDR1 SGHDN, CDR2 FVKESK. The CDR3 extends over 14 amino acids. Trimming pared 5 bases from V and 0 bases from J, leaving 8 bases between. Here the CDR3 DNA reads TGTGCCAGCAGCTCGTCCCCAGCCAAAAACATTCAGTACTTC. Translating it yields CASSSSPAKNIQYF.

The V and J genes are TRBV5-1 and TRBJ1-4; D ambiguous. The CDR3 is 13 residues long. Germline lookup yields CDR1 SGHRS and CDR2 YFSETQ. Trimming removed 4 bases at V and 8 bases at J, with 12 bases between. The CDR3 nucleotides are TGCGCCAGCAGCGTAGGGCCGGGAGAAAAACTGTTTTTT. It is translated as CASSVGPGEKLFF.

This chain links TRBV15 with TRBJ1-1; TRBD1 might be the D (5 bases). The CDR3 totals 14 residues. The germline V gene has CDR1 LNHNV and CDR2 YYDKDF (reference sequence). Trimming pared 0 bases from V and 4 bases from J, leaving 9 bases between. The CDR3 loop is CATSRDPGGTEAFF. CDR3 DNA: TGTGCCACCAGCAGAGATCCGGGGGGCACTGAAGCTTTCTTT.

The chain has TRBV7-9 and TRBJ1-2, with D perhaps TRBD1 (5 bases). V was cut by 3 bases and J by 8 bases, with 13 bases left in between. Germline assignment: CDR1 SEHNR and CDR2 FQNEAQ (reference sequence). This CDR3 contains 13 residues. CDR3 DNA: TGTGCCAGCAGCTTGGGCAGGGCACCCGGCTACACCTTC. This sequence encodes CASSLGRAPGYTF.

This clonotype has a handful of counts. The gene calls are TRBV7-6 and TRBJ2-2, with 8 bases that match TRBD1. Germline CDR1 and CDR2: SGHVS and FNYEAQ. Losses at the gene ends were 2 bases for V and 0 bases for J; bases not matched to a gene: 5. The CDR3 extends over 17 amino acids. DNA for the CDR3: TGTGCCAGCAGCTTATCCCCGACAGGGGCGAACACCGGGGAGCTGTTTTTT. Translated, it gives CASSLSPTGANTGELFF.

V gene TRBV2 combines with J gene TRBJ2-1; D unclear. The ends were cut back, 7 bases at V and 4 bases at J, with 5 bases in the middle. Germline lookup yields CDR1 SNHLY and CDR2 FYNNEI. This CDR3 has 11 residues. The CDR3 nucleotides are TGTGCCAGCAATAGTTACAATGAGCAGTTCTTC. Its translation: CASNSYNEQFF.